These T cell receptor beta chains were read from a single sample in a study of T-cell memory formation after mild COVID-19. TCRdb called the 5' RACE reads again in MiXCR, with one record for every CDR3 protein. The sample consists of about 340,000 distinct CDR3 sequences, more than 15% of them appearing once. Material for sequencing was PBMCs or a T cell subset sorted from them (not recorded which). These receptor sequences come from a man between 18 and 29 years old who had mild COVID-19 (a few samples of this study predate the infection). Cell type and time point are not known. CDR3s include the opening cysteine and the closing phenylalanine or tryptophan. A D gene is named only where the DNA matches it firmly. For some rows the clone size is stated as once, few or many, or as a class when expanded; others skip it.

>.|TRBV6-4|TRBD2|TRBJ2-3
TGTGCCAGCAGTGGAGGGGGTAGCGGGGGACCAGATACGCAGTATTTT
CASSGGGSGGPDTQYF
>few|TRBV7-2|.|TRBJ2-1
TGTGCCAGCAGCTTAGGTATCTATGAGCAGTTCTTC
CASSLGIYEQFF
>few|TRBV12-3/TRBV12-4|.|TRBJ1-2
TGTGCCAGCAGTCTGGGCGTGAGGGGACCCTATTTGATCTACACCTTC
CASSLGVRGPYLIYTF
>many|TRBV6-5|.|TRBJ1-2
TGTGCCAGCAGTTCCCGGGGGACGGCGGGAAGGAGCTACACCTTC
CASSSRGTAGRSYTF
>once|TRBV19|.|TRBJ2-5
TGTGCCAGTAGTATCTACACCGAAGAGACCCAGTACTTC
CASSIYTEETQYF
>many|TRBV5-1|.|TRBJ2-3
TGCGCCAGCAGCGGGGGACGGCAGGGAGATACGCAGTATTTT
CASSGGRQGDTQYF
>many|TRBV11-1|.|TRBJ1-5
TGTGCCAGCGAAGAGTCCAATGATATACCAAGGCTCCAGCCCCAGCATTTT
CASEESNDIPRLQPQHF
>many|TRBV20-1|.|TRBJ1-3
TGCAGTGCCAGGGACGGCGGGGCCTTTGGAAACACCATATATTTT
CSARDGGAFGNTIYF
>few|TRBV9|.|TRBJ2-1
TGTGCCAGCAGCACCAATCTAGCGCCTGAGGGTGAGCAGTTCTTC
CASSTNLAPEGEQFF
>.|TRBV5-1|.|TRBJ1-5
TGCGCCAGCCCCCGCCCCGGGGGAAGAACCCTTCAGCCCCAGCATTTT
CASPRPGGRTLQPQHF
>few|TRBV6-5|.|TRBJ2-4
TGTGCCAGCAGTTACACCAACCGGGGCATTCAGTACTTC
CASSYTNRGIQYF
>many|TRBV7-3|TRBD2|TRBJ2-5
TGTGCCAGCAGCCCCACTAGCGGGGGAGAGACCCAGTACTTC
CASSPTSGGETQYF
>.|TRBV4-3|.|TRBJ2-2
TGCGCCAGCAGGCAAGTAGGGGCGAACACCGGGGAGCTGTTTTTT
CASRQVGANTGELFF
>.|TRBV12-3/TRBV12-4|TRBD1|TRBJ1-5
TGTGCCAGCACCTACGACAGGGGGAGCAATCAGCCCCAGCATTTT
CASTYDRGSNQPQHF
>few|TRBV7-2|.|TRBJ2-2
TGTGCCAGCAGCTTAGACTGGGTTGGGTCGGTCGGGGAGCTGTTTTTT
CASSLDWVGSVGELFF
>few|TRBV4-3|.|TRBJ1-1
TGCGCCAGCAGCCAATCCGAGCGCGACCCTGAAGCTTTCTTT
CASSQSERDPEAFF
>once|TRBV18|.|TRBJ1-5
TGTGCCAGCTCACCAAGGGACCTCCGAGGCGGTCAGCCCCAGCATTTT
CASSPRDLRGGQPQHF
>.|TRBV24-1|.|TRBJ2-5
TGTGCCACCAGTGATGCCAATGAAGAGACCCAGTACTTC
CATSDANEETQYF
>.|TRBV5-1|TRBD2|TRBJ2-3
TGCGCCAGCAGCTGGGCTAGCGGGGGGACAGATACGCAGTATTTT
CASSWASGGTDTQYF
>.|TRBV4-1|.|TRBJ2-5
TGCGCCAGCAGACGAGGGTTCCAAGAGACCCAGTACTTC
CASRRGFQETQYF
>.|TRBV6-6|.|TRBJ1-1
TGTGCCAGCAGTTATGGAGGTGAGAACACTGAAGCTTTCTTT
CASSYGGENTEAFF
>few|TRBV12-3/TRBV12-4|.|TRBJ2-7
TGTGCCAGCAGTCCCCTGGGAGGATCCGAGCAGTACTTC
CASSPLGGSEQYF
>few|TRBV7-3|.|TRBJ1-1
TGTGCCAGCACCCCCCGGGCATACACTGAAGCTTTCTTT
CASTPRAYTEAFF
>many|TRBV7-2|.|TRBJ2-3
TGTGCCAGCAGCGCTCACCCACTTTCTTCTAGCACAGATACGCAGTATTTT
CASSAHPLSSSTDTQYF
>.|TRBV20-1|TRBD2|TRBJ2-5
TGCAGGGCTCCGACTAGCGGGAACCAAGAGACCCAGTACTTC
CRAPTSGNQETQYF
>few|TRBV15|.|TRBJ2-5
TGTGCCACCAGCAGAGATGCGGACAGTGAAGAGACCCAGTACTTC
CATSRDADSEETQYF
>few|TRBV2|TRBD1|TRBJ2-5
TGTGCCAGCAGTGAATACGGACAGGGAGAGACCCAGTACTTC
CASSEYGQGETQYF
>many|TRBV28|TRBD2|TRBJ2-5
TGTGCCAGCAGTTTACCACCCATAGCGGGGCCGGGAGAGACCCAGTACTTC
CASSLPPIAGPGETQYF
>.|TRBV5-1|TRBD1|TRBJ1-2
TGCGCCAGCAGCTTTGGGACAGGGGGCGACTATGGCTACACCTTC
CASSFGTGGDYGYTF
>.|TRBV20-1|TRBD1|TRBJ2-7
TGCAGTGCCTCAAGGGGGCAGGGGGTCTCCTACGAGCAGTACTTC
CSASRGQGVSYEQYF
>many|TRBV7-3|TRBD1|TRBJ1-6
TGTGCCAGCAGTCGGACAGGGGGGAATTCACCCCTCCACTTT
CASSRTGGNSPLHF
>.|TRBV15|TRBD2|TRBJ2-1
TGTGCCACCAGTTGGGCCCTCTTGCGGGGGGGCCGCAGGGAGCAGTTCTTC
CATSWALLRGGRREQFF
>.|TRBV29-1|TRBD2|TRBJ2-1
TGCAGCGGCTCGGGGGGTCCGTCCTACAATGAGCAGTTCTTC
CSGSGGPSYNEQFF
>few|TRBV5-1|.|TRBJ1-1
TGCGCCAGCAGCTGGGGACGGCACACTGAAGCTTTCTTT
CASSWGRHTEAFF
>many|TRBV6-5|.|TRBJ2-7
TGTGCCAGCAGTCCCAGGACATGGGCCTCCTACGAGCAGTACTTC
CASSPRTWASYEQYF
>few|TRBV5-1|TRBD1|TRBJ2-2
TGCGCCAGCAGCCATCCGGGACAGAGCGCCGGGGAGCTGTTTTTT
CASSHPGQSAGELFF
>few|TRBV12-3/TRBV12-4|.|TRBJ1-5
TGTGCCAGCAGGCCGGGAGACCAGCCCCAGCATTTT
CASRPGDQPQHF
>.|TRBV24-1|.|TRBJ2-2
TGTGCCACGGAGGCAGGGAACACCGGGGAGCTGTTTTTT
CATEAGNTGELFF
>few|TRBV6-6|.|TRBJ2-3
TGTGCCAGCAGTTACCGCCAGGGAACAGATACGCAGTATTTT
CASSYRQGTDTQYF
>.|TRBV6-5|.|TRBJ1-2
TGTGCCAGCAGAACAGTCCTTCGGGGTGGCTACACCTTC
CASRTVLRGGYTF
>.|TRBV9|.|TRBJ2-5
TGTGCCAGCAGCGGACGGCGGGCGGGAGAGACCCAGTACTTC
CASSGRRAGETQYF
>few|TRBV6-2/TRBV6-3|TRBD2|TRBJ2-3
TGTGCCAGCAGACCTCCGAGCGGGGGGCGCACAGATACGCAGTATTTT
CASRPPSGGRTDTQYF
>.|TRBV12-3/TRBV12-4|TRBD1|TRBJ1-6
TGTGCCAGCAGTTTGGGCGGACAGGGGGATTCACCCCTCCACTTT
CASSLGGQGDSPLHF
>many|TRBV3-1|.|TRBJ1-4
TGTGCCAGCAGCCAAAGGTCGGGCAGGATGAATGAAAAACTGTTTTTT
CASSQRSGRMNEKLFF
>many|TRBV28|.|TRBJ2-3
TGTGCCAGCAGTTTACCGGGGACGGATACGCAGTATTTT
CASSLPGTDTQYF
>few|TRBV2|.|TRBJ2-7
TGTGCCAGCAGTGCCCAGGGCGACGAGCAGTACTTC
CASSAQGDEQYF
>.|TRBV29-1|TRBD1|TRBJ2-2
TGCAGCGTTGCGCAGGGGGCGACCCCCGGGGAGCTGTTTTTT
CSVAQGATPGELFF
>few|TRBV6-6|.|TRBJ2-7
TGTGCCAGCAGTGGAGCAGAATTACGCGAGCAGTACTTC
CASSGAELREQYF
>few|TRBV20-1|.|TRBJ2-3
TGCAGTGCTCCCTACCTGAAAGATACGCAGTATTTT
CSAPYLKDTQYF
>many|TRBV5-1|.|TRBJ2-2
TGCGCCAGCAGCCCCGGAACAGGGAATCGTGGCGGGGAGCTGTTTTTT
CASSPGTGNRGGELFF
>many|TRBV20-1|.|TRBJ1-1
TGCAGTGCTAAAGGCGGGAGAACTGAAGCTTTCTTT
CSAKGGRTEAFF